Listed below are T cell receptor beta chains from one sample, sequenced in a study of cytomegalovirus exposure and HLA in healthy donors. Sequencing was performed with immunoSEQ multiplex PCR; in TCRdb, only in-frame clones are kept and a portion is missing. The sample has around 210,000 clones. Sequencing was carried out using PBMCs. The receptor source for this set is a girl aged 2 to 10 in good health and CMV-seropositive. The CDR3 runs from the conserved cysteine through the conserved F or W. A D gene is named only where the DNA matches it firmly.

J gene	V gene	D gene	CDR3 DNA	CDR3 protein
TRBJ1-5	TRBV27	.	TGTGCCAGCAGATTGCAGGGTAGCAATCAGCCCCAGCATTTT	CASRLQGSNQPQHF
TRBJ2-3	TRBV7-9	TRBD2	TGTGCCAGCAGATCTAGACAGGGACTAGCGGGAGGGCCCGATACGCAGTATTTT	CASRSRQGLAGGPDTQYF
TRBJ2-1	TRBV6-4	TRBD2	TGTGCCAGCAGTGATGTGACTAGCCCCTACAATGAGCAGTTCTTC	CASSDVTSPYNEQFF
TRBJ2-3	TRBV18	TRBD2	TGTGCCAGCTCACCACCCGGACTAGCGGGAGGTAGAGATACGCAGTATTTT	CASSPPGLAGGRDTQYF
TRBJ2-1	TRBV7-2	TRBD2	TGTGCCAGCAGCTTAGTACCCCTCCGAGCGGGAGTCCACAATGAGCAGTTCTTC	CASSLVPLRAGVHNEQFF
TRBJ2-1	TRBV7-8	.	TGTGCCAGCAGCTTAGTAAAACAGTACAATGAGCAGTTCTTC	CASSLVKQYNEQFF
TRBJ2-7	TRBV25-1	TRBD2	TGTGCCAGCAGTGCTAGCGGGAGCTCCTACGAGCAGTACTTC	CASSASGSSYEQYF
TRBJ2-1	TRBV18	TRBD2	TGTGCCAGCTCAGAGACTAGCGCGGAGCAGTTCTTC	CASSETSAEQFF
TRBJ1-4	TRBV5-1	.	TGCGCCAGTCACACGGGGGGCAGGCCTAATGAAAAACTGTTTTTT	CASHTGGRPNEKLFF
TRBJ2-1	TRBV27	TRBD2	TGTGCCACCGGGACTAGGATGAATGAGCAGTTCTTC	CATGTRMNEQFF
TRBJ2-1	TRBV4-2	.	TGTGCCAGCAGCCAAGGTGGAGTGGGCAATGAGCAGTTCTTC	CASSQGGVGNEQFF
TRBJ2-7	TRBV29-1	.	TGCAGCGTTGGATTTGACAGGCCCCCCTACGAGCAGTACTTT	CSVGFDRPPYEQYF
TRBJ2-7	TRBV28	.	TGTGCCAGCAGTCCCCAGCAGGTAACCTACGAGCAGTACTTC	CASSPQQVTYEQYF
TRBJ2-3	TRBV28	TRBD2	TGTGCCAGCCAAAAGTTACCGTGGAGGGGTAGCGGGAAGGATACGCAGTATTTT	CASQKLPWRGSGKDTQYF
TRBJ1-1	TRBV6-1	.	TGTGCCAGCAGTGAAGCGGCGGGTGCGAACACTGAAGCTTTCTTT	CASSEAAGANTEAFF
TRBJ2-2	TRBV7-9	.	TGTGCCAGCAGCTTTGGGCCCGGGGAGCTGTTTTTT	CASSFGPGELFF
TRBJ2-7	TRBV5-1	TRBD1	TGCGCCAGCAGCCCCGGACAGGTCTCCTACGAGCAGTACTTC	CASSPGQVSYEQYF
TRBJ1-3	TRBV28	TRBD1	TGTGCCAGCAGTTTATTCGGACAGGTTAAAGGAAACACCATATATTTT	CASSLFGQVKGNTIYF
TRBJ2-7	TRBV5-6	.	TGTGCCAGCAGCTTGGCGCCGGGCTACGAGCAGTACTTC	CASSLAPGYEQYF
TRBJ1-1	TRBV5-1	.	TGCGCCAGCAGCTTGACGCGCGAGAACACTGAAGCTTTCTTT	CASSLTRENTEAFF
TRBJ2-3	TRBV7-2	TRBD1	TGTGCCAGCAGCCGACAGGGGGCCGTCGATACGCAGTATTTT	CASSRQGAVDTQYF
TRBJ2-3	TRBV2	TRBD1	TGTGCCAGCAGGGAAGGACAGGGTGATACAGATACGCAGTATTTT	CASREGQGDTDTQYF
TRBJ2-1	TRBV2	TRBD2	TGTGCCAGCAGTGAAGAACGGGGGGGCTTTTCTCATGAGCAGTTCTTC	CASSEERGGFSHEQFF
TRBJ1-4	TRBV11-2	TRBD1	TGTGCCAGCAGCTTAGATCTTACAGGGGGAGACGAAAAACTGTTTTTT	CASSLDLTGGDEKLFF
TRBJ1-1	TRBV5-1	TRBD1	TGCGCCAGCAGGTTTGTCGACAGGGAAGGAACTGAAGCCTTCTTT	CASRFVDREGTEAFF
TRBJ2-1	TRBV5-8	.	TGTGCCAGCAGCCGGGGGCCTAGCGGAGCCAATGAGCAGTTCTTC	CASSRGPSGANEQFF
TRBJ1-1	TRBV7-2	.	TGTGCCAGCAGCTACCGACAGGCTGAAGCTTTCTTT	CASSYRQAEAFF
TRBJ1-1	TRBV28	.	TGTGCCAGCAGTGGGGGGGGCGCAGCTGACACTGAAGCTTTCTTT	CASSGGGAADTEAFF
TRBJ1-4	TRBV5-8	.	TGTGCCAGCAGCTTGCAGGGAAGGAGGGTCTACGATGAAAAACTGTTTTTT	CASSLQGRRVYDEKLFF
TRBJ1-3	TRBV11-2	.	TGTGCCAGCAGCGTCACGGAGGGCGGCCTCGTGGAAAACACCATATATTTT	CASSVTEGGLVENTIYF
TRBJ2-2	TRBV5-8	TRBD1	TGTGCCAGCAGCCGTGGGACAGGTTTTATCGGGGAGCTGTTTTTT	CASSRGTGFIGELFF
TRBJ2-1	TRBV28	TRBD1	TGTGCCAGCAGCGCGCCGGGACAGGGTAATGAGCAGTTCTTC	CASSAPGQGNEQFF
TRBJ2-1	TRBV27	.	TGTGCCACCAGAGGGCTAGCGTCCTACAATGAGCAGTTCTTC	CATRGLASYNEQFF
TRBJ1-1	TRBV5-1	.	TGCGCCAGCAGCTCCGGGAGGGCGGATCCAAGGAGTACTGAAGCTTTCTTT	CASSSGRADPRSTEAFF
TRBJ2-4	TRBV2	TRBD2	TGTGCCAGCGTTCTCGGGAGGGGTGTAGCCAAAAACATTCAGTACTTC	CASVLGRGVAKNIQYF
TRBJ1-2	TRBV28	.	TGTGCCAGCACTCGGACAGACCTATATGGCTACACCTTC	CASTRTDLYGYTF
TRBJ1-2	TRBV5-1	TRBD1	TGCGCCAGCAGCACAGGACCGGGACAGGCGGATGGCTACACCTTC	CASSTGPGQADGYTF
TRBJ1-4	TRBV2	.	TGTGCCAGCAGTGGGGGACTGGAAAAACTGTTTTTT	CASSGGLEKLFF
TRBJ2-2	TRBV7-9	TRBD1	TGTGCCAGCAGCCATGGACAGGGGGAGACCGGGGAGCTGTTTTTT	CASSHGQGETGELFF
TRBJ2-7	TRBV10-3	.	TGTGCCATCAGGGACAGCTCCTACGAGCAGTACTTC	CAIRDSSYEQYF
TRBJ2-6	TRBV28	.	TGTGCCAGCAGTTTAGGGGCCAGACCAAGCTCTGGGGCCAACGTCCTGACTTTC	CASSLGARPSSGANVLTF
TRBJ2-3	TRBV25-1	.	TGTGCCAGCAGTGGAGACACAATCCCTTGGGGCACAGATACGCAGTATTTT	CASSGDTIPWGTDTQYF
TRBJ2-7	TRBV4-1	.	TGCGCCAGCAGCCAAGCGGTCTCCCTATTCATCTACGAGCAGTACTTC	CASSQAVSLFIYEQYF
TRBJ2-7	TRBV30	.	TGTGCCTGGAGTCGGGCGGGTGACGAGCAGTACTTC	CAWSRAGDEQYF
TRBJ2-2	TRBV6-5	TRBD2	TGTGCCAGCAGTTACGGACTAGCTGGCCCTACCGGGGAGCTGTTTTTT	CASSYGLAGPTGELFF
TRBJ1-1	TRBV28	.	TGTGCCAGCAGTTTCGACAGCCCAATTATTAACACTGAAGCTTTCTTT	CASSFDSPIINTEAFF
TRBJ2-5	TRBV6-1	.	TGTGCCAGCAGTGAAAAAGGTCGAGGGGGAGTAAGGGGCGAGACCCAGTACTTC	CASSEKGRGGVRGETQYF
TRBJ1-2	TRBV14	.	TGTGCCAGCAGCCGGGGGGGGAACTATGGCTACACCTTC	CASSRGGNYGYTF
TRBJ1-2	TRBV27	.	TGTGCCAGCAGTTTAATGGGGGGGCGCGGGAACTATGGCTACACCTTC	CASSLMGGRGNYGYTF
TRBJ1-3	TRBV28	.	TGTGCCAGCAGTTGGGGCGGGGGAACAGAAGCTGGAAACACCATATATTTT	CASSWGGGTEAGNTIYF
TRBJ2-7	TRBV11-2	.	TGTGCCAGCAGCTTACCCGGGTACGAGCAGTACTTC	CASSLPGYEQYF
TRBJ2-7	TRBV5-4	.	TGTGCCAGCAGCTTGGATCGGGGCTACGAGCAGTACTTC	CASSLDRGYEQYF
TRBJ1-3	TRBV10-3	.	TGTGCCAGCAGCTCCTTCGACAGACAAAGAAACACCATATATTTT	CASSSFDRQRNTIYF
TRBJ2-3	TRBV5-4	.	TGTGCCAGCAGCTTGTTTGCAGCGAAAACAGATACGCAGTATTTT	CASSLFAAKTDTQYF
TRBJ2-1	TRBV5-4	TRBD1	TGTGCCAGCAGCACCCGGGACAGGAGTAATGAGCAGTTCTTC	CASSTRDRSNEQFF
TRBJ1-3	TRBV7-9	.	TGTGCCAGCAGCTCCTCCGGGATTGGGAACACCATATATTTT	CASSSSGIGNTIYF